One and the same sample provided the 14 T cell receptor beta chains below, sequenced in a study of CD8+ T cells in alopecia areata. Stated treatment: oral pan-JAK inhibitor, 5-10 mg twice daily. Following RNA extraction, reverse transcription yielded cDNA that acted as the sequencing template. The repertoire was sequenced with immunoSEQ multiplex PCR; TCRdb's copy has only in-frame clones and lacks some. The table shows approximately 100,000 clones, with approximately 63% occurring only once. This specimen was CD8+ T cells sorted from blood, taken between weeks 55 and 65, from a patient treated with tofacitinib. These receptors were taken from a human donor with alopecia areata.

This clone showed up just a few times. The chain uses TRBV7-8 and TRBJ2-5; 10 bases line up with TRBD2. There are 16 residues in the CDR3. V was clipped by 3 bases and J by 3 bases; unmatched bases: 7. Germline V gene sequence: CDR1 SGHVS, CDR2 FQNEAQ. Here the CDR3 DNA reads TGTGCCAGCAGCTTTCCCCTAGCGGGGGTTGAAGAGACCCAGTACTTC. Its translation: CASSFPLAGVEETQYF. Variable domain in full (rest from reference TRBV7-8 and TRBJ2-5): GAGVSQSPRYKVAKRGQDVALRCDPISGHVSLFWYQQALGQGPEFLTYFQNEAQLDKSGLPSDRFFAERPEGSVSTLKIQRTQQEDSAVYLCASSFPLAGVEETQYFGPGTRLLVL.

The CDR3 is CSVEGIQETQYF. The CDR3 nucleotides read TGCAGCGTTGAAGGGATCCAAGAGACCCAGTACTTC. The rearrangement uses TRBV29-1 and TRBJ2-5; no definite D call. V lost 1 base, J lost 1 base, and 4 bases lay in between. The CDR3 spans 12 residues. Germline values: CDR1 SQVTM, CDR2 ANQGSEA.

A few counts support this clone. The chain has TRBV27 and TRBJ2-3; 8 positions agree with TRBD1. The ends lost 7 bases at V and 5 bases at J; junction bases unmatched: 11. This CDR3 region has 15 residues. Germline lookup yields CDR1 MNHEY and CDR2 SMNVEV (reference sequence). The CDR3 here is CASNKRTGTQDTQYF. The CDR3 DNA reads TGTGCCAGCAACAAGAGGACAGGGACTCAAGATACGCAGTATTTT.

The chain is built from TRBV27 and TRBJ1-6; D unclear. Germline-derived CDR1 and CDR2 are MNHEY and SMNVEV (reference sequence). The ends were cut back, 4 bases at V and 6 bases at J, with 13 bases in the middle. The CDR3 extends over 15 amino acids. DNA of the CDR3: TGTGCCAGCAGTTCGATCACCGGACTTAATTCACCCCTCCACTTT. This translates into CASSSITGLNSPLHF.

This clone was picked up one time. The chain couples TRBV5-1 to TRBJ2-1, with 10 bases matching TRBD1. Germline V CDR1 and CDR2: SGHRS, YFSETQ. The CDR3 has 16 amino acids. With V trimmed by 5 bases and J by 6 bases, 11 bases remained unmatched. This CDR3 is CASSIRDRGLVNEQFF. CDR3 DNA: TGCGCCAGCAGTATCCGGGACAGGGGATTAGTCAATGAGCAGTTCTTC.

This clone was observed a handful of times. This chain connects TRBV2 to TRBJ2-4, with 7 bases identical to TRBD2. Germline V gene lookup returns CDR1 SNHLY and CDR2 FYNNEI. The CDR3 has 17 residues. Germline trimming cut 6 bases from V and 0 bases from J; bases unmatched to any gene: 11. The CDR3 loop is CASSAPGLSKAKNIQYF. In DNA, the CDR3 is TGTGCCAGCAGCGCCCCGGGACTATCTAAAGCCAAAAACATTCAGTACTTC.

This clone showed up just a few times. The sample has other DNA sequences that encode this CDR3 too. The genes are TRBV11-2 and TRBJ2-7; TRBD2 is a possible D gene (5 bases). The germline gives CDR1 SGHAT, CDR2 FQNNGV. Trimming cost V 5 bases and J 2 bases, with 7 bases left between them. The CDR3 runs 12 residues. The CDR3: CASSPGTYEQYF. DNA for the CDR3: TGTGCCAGCAGCCCCGGGACCTACGAGCAGTACTTC.

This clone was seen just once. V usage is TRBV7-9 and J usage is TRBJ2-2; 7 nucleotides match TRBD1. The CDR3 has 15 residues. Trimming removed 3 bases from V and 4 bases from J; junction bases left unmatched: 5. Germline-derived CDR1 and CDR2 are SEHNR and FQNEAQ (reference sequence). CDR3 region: CASSLGQLITGELFF. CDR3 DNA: TGTGCCAGCAGCTTGGGACAGCTAATCACCGGGGAGCTGTTTTTT.

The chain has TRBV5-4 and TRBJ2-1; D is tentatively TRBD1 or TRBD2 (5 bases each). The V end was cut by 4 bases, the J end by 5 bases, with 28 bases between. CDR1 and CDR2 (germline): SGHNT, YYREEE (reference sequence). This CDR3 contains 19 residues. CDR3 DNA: TGTGCCAGCAGCCCTGCTGGGACCCGTGGGGGTGTTAGAAACAATGAGCAGTTCTTC. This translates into CASSPAGTRGGVRNNEQFF.

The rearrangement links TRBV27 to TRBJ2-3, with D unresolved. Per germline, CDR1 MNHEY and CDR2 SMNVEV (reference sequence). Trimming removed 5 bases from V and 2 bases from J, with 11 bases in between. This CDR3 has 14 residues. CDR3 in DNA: TGTGCCAGCAGTCCACTGGGGAACACAGATACGCAGTATTTT. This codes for CASSPLGNTDTQYF.

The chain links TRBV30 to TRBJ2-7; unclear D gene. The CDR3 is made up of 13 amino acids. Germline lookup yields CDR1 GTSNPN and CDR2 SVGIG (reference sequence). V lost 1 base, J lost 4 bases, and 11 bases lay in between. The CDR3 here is CAWSASGVYEQYF. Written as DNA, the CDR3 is TGTGCCTGGAGTGCCTCTGGGGTTTACGAGCAGTACTTC.

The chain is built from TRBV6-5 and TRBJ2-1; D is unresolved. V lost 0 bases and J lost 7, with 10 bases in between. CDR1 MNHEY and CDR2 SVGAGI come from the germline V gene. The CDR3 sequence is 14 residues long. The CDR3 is CASSYSQVSNEQFF. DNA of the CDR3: TGTGCCAGCAGTTACTCCCAGGTGTCGAATGAGCAGTTCTTC.

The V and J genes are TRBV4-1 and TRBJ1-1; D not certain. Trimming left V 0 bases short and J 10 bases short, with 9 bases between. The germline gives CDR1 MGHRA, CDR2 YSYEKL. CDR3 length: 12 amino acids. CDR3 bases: TGCGCCAGCAGCCAAGACGGGGTGGGAGCTTTCTTT. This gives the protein CASSQDGVGAFF.

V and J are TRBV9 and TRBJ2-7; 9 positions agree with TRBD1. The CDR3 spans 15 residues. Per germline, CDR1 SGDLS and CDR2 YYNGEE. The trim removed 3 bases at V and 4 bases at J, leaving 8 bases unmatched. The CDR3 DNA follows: TGTGCCAGCAGCGCCTCGGACAGGGGACTTTACGAGCAGTACTTC. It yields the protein CASSASDRGLYEQYF.